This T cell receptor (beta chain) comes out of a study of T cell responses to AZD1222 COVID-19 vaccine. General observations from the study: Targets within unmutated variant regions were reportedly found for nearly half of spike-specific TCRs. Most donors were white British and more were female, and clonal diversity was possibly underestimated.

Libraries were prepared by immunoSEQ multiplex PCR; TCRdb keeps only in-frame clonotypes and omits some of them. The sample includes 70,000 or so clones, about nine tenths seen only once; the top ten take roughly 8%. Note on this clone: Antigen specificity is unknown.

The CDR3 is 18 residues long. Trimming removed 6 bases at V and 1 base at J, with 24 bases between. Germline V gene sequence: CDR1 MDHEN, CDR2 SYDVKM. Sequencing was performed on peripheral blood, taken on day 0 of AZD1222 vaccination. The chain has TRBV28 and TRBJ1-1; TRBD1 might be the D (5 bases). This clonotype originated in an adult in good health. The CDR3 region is CASRQAQAGRSENTEAFF. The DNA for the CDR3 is TGTGCCAGCAGGCAAGCCCAGGCAGGGCGGAGCGAGAACACTGAAGCTTTCTTT.